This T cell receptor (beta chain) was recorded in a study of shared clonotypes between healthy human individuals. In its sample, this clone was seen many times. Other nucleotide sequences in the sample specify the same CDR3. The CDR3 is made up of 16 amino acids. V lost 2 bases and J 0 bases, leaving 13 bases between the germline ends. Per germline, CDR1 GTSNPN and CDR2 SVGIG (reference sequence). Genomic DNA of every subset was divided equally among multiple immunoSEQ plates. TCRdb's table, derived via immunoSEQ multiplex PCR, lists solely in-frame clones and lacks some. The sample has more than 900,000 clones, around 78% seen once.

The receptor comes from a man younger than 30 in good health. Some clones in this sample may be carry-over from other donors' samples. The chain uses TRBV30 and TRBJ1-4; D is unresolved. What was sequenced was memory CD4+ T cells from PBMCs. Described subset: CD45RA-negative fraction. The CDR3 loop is CAWSPLGRSTNEKLFF. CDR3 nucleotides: TGTGCCTGGAGTCCATTGGGCCGATCAACTAATGAAAAACTGTTTTTT.